The source of this TCR beta chain is a study of T cell responses to AZD1222 COVID-19 vaccine. This CDR3 region has 12 residues. Germline V gene lookup returns CDR1 MDHEN and CDR2 SYDVKM. Trimming removed 3 bases from V and 4 bases from J, with 7 bases in between. TCRdb's copy holds only in-frame clones and misses some; the assay was immunoSEQ multiplex PCR. The sample records 150,000 to 200,000 clones, around 90% being singletons. The sequencing here drew on peripheral blood, taken on day 0 of AZD1222 vaccination. This TCR was sampled from an adult in good health. This chain links TRBV28 with TRBJ2-7; D remains ambiguous. CDR3 sequence: CASSFLGYEQYF. The DNA for the CDR3 is TGTGCCAGCAGTTTTTTGGGATACGAGCAGTACTTC.